This T cell receptor beta chain was retrieved from a study of blood T cell repertoires in COVID-19. Study overall: Some COVID-19 samples were acute and others convalescent; all came from the United States, Italy and Spain. Sample material is recorded as cDNA or gDNA derived from T cells, B-cell-depleted T cells, or PBMCs.

As originally analysed: The assay estimated nucleated cells by amplifying reference gene primers. Sequenced by immunoSEQ multiplex PCR; TCRdb stores in-frame clones only, minus some. The V and J calls and the clone size are those of that table, but D and trimming were determined from the DNA. This table holds 80,000 to 95,000 clones, roughly 87% found once. The source of this sequence is a woman aged 45-65 years with active or convalescent COVID-19. The specimen sequenced was peripheral blood.

The CDR3 DNA sequence: TGTGCCAGCAGTCTGACTAGCGGGGGGTCCGCCCAGTACTTC. Translation: CASSLTSGGSAQYF. The V call is TRBV27, the J call TRBJ2-5; 13 bases match TRBD2. The CDR3 has 14 residues. CDR1 and CDR2 from the germline V gene are MNHEY and SMNVEV (reference sequence). Germline trimming cut 5 bases from V and 9 bases from J; bases unmatched to any gene: 6.